Each of the 8 T cell receptor beta chains below was sequenced from the same sample in a study of shared T cell receptors in the human thymus (TCRdb year 2021). The library relied on the immunoSEQ multiplex PCR assay. Sourced from immuneACCESS, this table was stored by TCRdb with only in-frame sequences that have V and J called. A share of the clones is absent; for the studies checked, an unresolved V gene accounts for under half, and the remainder has no known explanation. The sample has 540,000 or so clones on record, around 78% of them singletons. The top ten constitute about 0.013% of the sample. These data also featured in a second study, about human thymus T cells.

The sequencing input was thymocytes. The receptors originated from a boy under two years old with a congenital heart defect. Donor details come from another sample of the same person, matched by shared clones.

The chain combines TRBV10-3 with TRBJ1-2; TRBD1 is a possible D gene (6 bases). V shed 6 bases and J shed 6 bases, with 14 bases lying between them. In germline, CDR1 is ENHRY, CDR2 SYGVKD. This CDR3 spans 13 amino acids. The CDR3 protein is CAISARGGDGYTF. The DNA of the CDR3 is TGTGCCATCAGCGCCCGCGGGGGCGATGGCTACACCTTC.

On this clone itself: The sample has other DNA sequences that encode this CDR3 too. The CDR3 loop is CAWSPGNEQFF. For the CDR3, the DNA is TGTGCCTGGAGTCCAGGCAATGAGCAGTTCTTC. The gene calls are TRBV30 and TRBJ2-1, with D unclear. This CDR3 has 11 amino acids. CDR1 and CDR2 from the germline V gene are GTSNPN and SVGIG (reference sequence). Trimming cost V 2 bases and J 6 bases, with 5 bases left between them.

The chain employs TRBV12-5 and TRBJ2-1; TRBD2 aligns across 8 bases. This CDR3 is 19 amino acids long. The V and J ends lost 2 bases and 6 bases, in that order; junction bases with no gene match: 18. CDR1 and CDR2 from the germline V gene are LGHNT and FRNRAP. The CDR3 protein is CASGLSSPREGNAFNEQFF. The DNA for the CDR3 is TGTGCTAGTGGTTTGTCCTCACCCCGGGAGGGGAATGCCTTCAATGAGCAGTTCTTC.

The rearrangement links TRBV19 to TRBJ1-4; 9 nucleotides align to TRBD1. The length of the CDR3 is 16 residues. The junction had 10 bases not matched to a gene; V was cut back by 3 bases and J by 8 bases. CDR1 and CDR2 from the germline V gene are LNHDA and SQIVND (reference sequence). CDR3 region: CASSIATGGEGEKLFF. The DNA for the CDR3 is TGTGCCAGTAGTATTGCTACAGGGGGCGAGGGGGAAAAACTGTTTTTT.

The chain joins TRBV6-5 to TRBJ2-7, with no clear D. The ends were cut back, 2 bases at V and 5 bases at J, with 10 bases in the middle. The CDR3 sequence is 13 residues long. CDR1 MNHEY and CDR2 SVGAGI come from the germline V gene. The CDR3 nucleotides read TGTGCCAGCAGTTACCCCCCCCGAGACGAGCAGTACTTC. Its translation: CASSYPPRDEQYF.

The chain uses TRBV27 and TRBJ2-7; tentatively, D is TRBD1 (6 bases). CDR1 MNHEY and CDR2 SMNVEV come from the germline V gene (reference sequence). The CDR3 has 17 amino acids. The ends were cut back, 6 bases at V and 0 bases at J, with 21 bases in the middle. CDR3 amino acids: CASSTLTGRGASYEQYF. CDR3 in DNA: TGTGCCAGCAGCACTCTAACAGGGAGAGGGGCCTCCTACGAGCAGTACTTC.

V and J are TRBV15 and TRBJ2-1, with 13 positions matching TRBD2. This CDR3 contains 16 residues. J gave up 8 bases and V 4 bases, and 8 bases lay outside the gene matches. CDR1 is LNHNV and CDR2 is YYDKDF in the germline V gene (reference sequence). The CDR3 loop reads CATSKRTSGRIYEQFF. For the CDR3, the DNA is TGTGCCACCAGCAAGAGGACTAGCGGGAGAATCTATGAGCAGTTCTTC.

This chain connects TRBV18 to TRBJ1-1; possibly TRBD1 for D (6 bases). Germline V lookup: CDR1 KGHSH, CDR2 LQKENI. The CDR3 consists of 14 residues. Trimming removed 0 bases from V and 4 bases from J, with 9 bases in between. The CDR3 bases are TGTGCCAGCTCACCACCGGACAGTTTCACTGAAGCTTTCTTT. Protein sequence: CASSPPDSFTEAFF. Using reference TRBV18 and TRBJ1-1 for the parts outside the CDR3, the full variable domain is NAGVMQNPRHLVRRRGQEARLRCSPMKGHSHVYWYRQLPEEGLKFMVYLQKENIIDESGMPKERFSAEFPKEGPSILRIQQVVRGDSAAYFCASSPPDSFTEAFFGQGTRLTVV.